The source of this T cell receptor beta chain is a study of T cell repertoires in cytomegalovirus infection. The overall study: Indications of both CMV infection and matching HLA type were provided by public TCR beta signatures. Broader study findings: CMV-specific HLA-C-restricted TCR beta clonotypes dominated the ex vivo response. The cumulative frequency of public TCR beta families identified carriers of CMV plus the relevant HLA.

This clonotype was picked up a small number of times. The antigen is not known. The germline CDR1 and CDR2 sequences are SGHRS and YFSETQ. The length of the CDR3 is 13 residues. The trim removed 4 bases at V and 6 bases at J, leaving 2 bases unmatched. TCRdb passed the reads through MiXCR, listing each CDR3 protein once. The table shows fewer than 400,000 distinct CDR3 sequences, with 15% to 20% occurring only once. Sequenced: PBMCs. The chain employs TRBV5-1 and TRBJ2-1; 9 nucleotides match TRBD1. This TCR came from a human donor in good health (CMV status not recorded). Some clones in this sample may be carry-over from other donors' samples. The CDR3 sequence is CASSQGQGNEQFF. Here the CDR3 DNA reads TGCGCCAGCAGCCAGGGACAGGGCAATGAGCAGTTCTTC.